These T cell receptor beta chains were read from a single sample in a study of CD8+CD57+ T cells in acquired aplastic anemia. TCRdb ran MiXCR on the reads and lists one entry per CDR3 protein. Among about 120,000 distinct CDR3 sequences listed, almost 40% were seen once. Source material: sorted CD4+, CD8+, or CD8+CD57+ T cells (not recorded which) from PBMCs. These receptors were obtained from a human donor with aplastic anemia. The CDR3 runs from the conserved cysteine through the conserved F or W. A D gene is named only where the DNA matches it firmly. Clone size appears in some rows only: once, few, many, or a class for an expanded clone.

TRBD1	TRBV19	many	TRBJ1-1	CASSYRGGTEAFF	TGTGCCAGTAGTTACAGGGGGGGAACTGAAGCTTTCTTT
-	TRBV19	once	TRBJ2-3	CASSTRRGGADTQYF	TGTGCCAGTAGTACCCGCAGGGGTGGCGCAGATACGCAGTATTTT
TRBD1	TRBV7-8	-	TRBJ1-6	CASSPRRGGSPLHF	TGTGCCAGCAGCCCTCGCAGGGGGGGATCACCCCTCCACTTT
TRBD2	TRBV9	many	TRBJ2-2	CASSVPGGGELFF	TGTGCCAGCAGCGTCCCGGGGGGCGGGGAGCTGTTTTTT
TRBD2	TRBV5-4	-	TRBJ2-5	CASSVSSGAETQYF	TGTGCCAGCAGCGTATCTAGCGGGGCGGAGACCCAGTACTTC
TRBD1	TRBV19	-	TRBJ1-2	CASSIDSVGQGTSGYTF	TGTGCCAGTAGTATAGATTCTGTGGGACAGGGGACAAGTGGCTACACCTTC
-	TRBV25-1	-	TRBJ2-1	CASSGHREYNEQFF	TGTGCCAGCAGTGGCCACAGGGAATACAATGAGCAGTTCTTC
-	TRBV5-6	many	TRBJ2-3	CASQQEPNTQYF	TGTGCCAGTCAACAGGAACCAAATACGCAGTATTTT
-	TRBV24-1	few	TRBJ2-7	CATSARGGNEQYF	TGTGCCACCAGTGCCAGGGGAGGAAACGAGCAGTACTTC
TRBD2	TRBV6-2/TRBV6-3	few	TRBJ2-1	CASSYGGLAGYNEQFF	TGTGCCAGCAGTTACGGCGGACTAGCGGGATACAATGAGCAGTTCTTC
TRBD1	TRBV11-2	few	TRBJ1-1	CASSSFRGRKANTEAFF	TGTGCCAGCAGCTCCTTTAGGGGGCGGAAAGCAAACACTGAAGCTTTCTTT
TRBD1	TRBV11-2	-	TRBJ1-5	CASSLGGGTGANQPQHF	TGTGCCAGCAGCTTAGGGGGCGGGACAGGGGCCAATCAGCCCCAGCATTTT
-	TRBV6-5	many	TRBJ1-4	CASSYGPNEKLFF	TGTGCCAGCAGTTACGGGCCTAATGAAAAACTGTTTTTT
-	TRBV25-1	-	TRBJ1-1	CASSIRDRKAEAFF	TGTGCCAGCAGTATTCGGGATAGGAAGGCTGAAGCTTTCTTT
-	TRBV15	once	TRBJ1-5	CATSTGRQPQHF	TGTGCCACCAGCACGGGCAGGCAGCCCCAGCATTTT
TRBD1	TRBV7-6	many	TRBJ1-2	CASSPGQGAGGYGYTF	TGTGCCAGCAGCCCCGGACAGGGGGCAGGAGGCTATGGCTACACCTTC
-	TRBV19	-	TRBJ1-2	CASSPWGASYGYTF	TGTGCCAGTAGTCCGTGGGGGGCTTCCTATGGCTACACCTTC
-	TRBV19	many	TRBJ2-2	CASSMRRQPFDTGELFF	TGTGCCAGTAGTATGCGTCGACAGCCTTTTGACACCGGGGAGCTGTTTTTT
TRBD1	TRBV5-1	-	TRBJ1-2	CASSFQGARGYTF	TGCGCCAGCAGCTTTCAGGGGGCGCGTGGCTACACCTTC
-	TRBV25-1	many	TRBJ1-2	CASSPWDTNYGYTF	TGTGCCAGCAGTCCATGGGACACTAACTATGGCTACACCTTC
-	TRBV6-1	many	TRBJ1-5	CASSRGVSSNQPQHF	TGTGCCAGCAGTCGAGGGGTTTCTAGCAATCAGCCCCAGCATTTT
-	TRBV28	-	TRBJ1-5	CASRQGGGNQPQHF	TGTGCCAGCAGACAGGGTGGGGGCAATCAGCCCCAGCATTTT
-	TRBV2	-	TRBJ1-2	CASSEIRSNYGYTF	TGTGCCAGCAGTGAAATAAGGTCCAACTATGGCTACACCTTC
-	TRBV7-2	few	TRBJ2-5	CASSLYSLQETQYF	TGTGCCAGCAGCTTATACAGCCTGCAAGAGACCCAGTACTTC
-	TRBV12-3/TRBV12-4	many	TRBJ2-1	CASRTRGNEQFF	TGTGCCAGTCGGACCAGAGGCAATGAGCAGTTCTTC
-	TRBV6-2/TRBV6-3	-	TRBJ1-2	CTSSYNSIDYGYTF	TGTACCAGCAGTTATAACAGTATTGACTATGGCTACACCTTC
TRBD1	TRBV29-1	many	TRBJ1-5	CSVGTGNDQPQHF	TGCAGCGTTGGGACAGGGAACGATCAGCCCCAGCATTTT
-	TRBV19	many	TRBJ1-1	CASGRSATEAFF	TGTGCCAGTGGAAGGTCCGCCACTGAAGCTTTCTTT
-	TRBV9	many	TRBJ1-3	CASSVVGGSSGNTIYF	TGTGCCAGCAGCGTAGTGGGGGGAAGCTCTGGAAACACCATATATTTT
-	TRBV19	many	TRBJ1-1	CASNRGQKYEAFF	TGTGCCAGTAACAGAGGACAGAAATATGAAGCTTTCTTT
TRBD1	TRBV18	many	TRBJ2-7	CASSPPGQGNEQYF	TGTGCCAGCTCACCACCGGGACAGGGTAACGAGCAGTACTTC
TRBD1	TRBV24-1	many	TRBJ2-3	CATSGDRGTDTQYF	TGTGCCACCAGCGGGGACAGGGGCACAGATACGCAGTATTTT
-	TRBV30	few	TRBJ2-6	CAWSSGANVLTF	TGTGCCTGGAGTTCCGGGGCCAACGTCCTGACTTTC
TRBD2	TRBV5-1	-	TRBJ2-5	CASSLYGTSGAQVETQYF	TGCGCCAGCAGCTTGTATGGGACTAGCGGGGCTCAGGTGGAGACCCAGTACTTC
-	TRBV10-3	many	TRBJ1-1	CAISGKGGETEAFF	TGTGCCATCAGTGGAAAGGGAGGAGAAACTGAAGCTTTCTTT
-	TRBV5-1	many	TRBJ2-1	CASSLVGTGDNEQFF	TGCGCCAGCAGCTTGGTCGGGACGGGTGACAATGAGCAGTTCTTC
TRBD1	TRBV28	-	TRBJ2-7	CASSPWGTGDTYEQYF	TGTGCCAGCAGTCCATGGGGGACAGGGGATACCTACGAGCAGTACTTC
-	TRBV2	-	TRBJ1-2	CASSDGVGYTF	TGTGCCAGCAGTGATGGGGTCGGCTACACCTTC
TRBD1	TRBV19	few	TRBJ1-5	CASSTGGNQPQHF	TGTGCCAGTAGCACAGGGGGAAATCAGCCCCAGCATTTT
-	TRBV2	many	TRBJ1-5	CASSEGTGRLF	TGTGCCAGCAGTGAAGGGACTGGGCGCCTATTT
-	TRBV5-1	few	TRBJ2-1	CAGSLGKTGRVDEQFF	TGCGCCGGCAGCTTAGGTAAGACAGGTCGTGTTGATGAGCAGTTCTTC
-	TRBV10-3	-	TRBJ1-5	CAISAGLARPQHF	TGCGCCATCAGCGCAGGGTTGGCTCGGCCCCAGCATTTT
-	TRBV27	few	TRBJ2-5	CASRSVETQYF	TGTGCCAGCAGGTCGGTGGAGACCCAGTACTTC
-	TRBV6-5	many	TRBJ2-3	CASSPRLGISTDTQYF	TGTGCCAGCAGCCCTCGGTTGGGTATTAGCACAGATACGCAGTATTTT
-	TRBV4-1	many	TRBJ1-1	CASSQEVAGDLRVAFF	TGCGCCAGCAGCCAAGAGGTGGCAGGGGATCTACGGGTAGCTTTCTTT
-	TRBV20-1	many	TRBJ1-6	CSAPKRPGDNSPLHF	TGCAGTGCTCCAAAAAGGCCAGGTGATAATTCACCCCTCCACTTT
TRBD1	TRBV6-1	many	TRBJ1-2	CASSRGGRNYGYTF	TGTGCCAGCAGTCGAGGGGGCCGTAACTATGGCTACACCTTC
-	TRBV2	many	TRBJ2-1	CATQGGTYNEQFF	TGTGCCACACAGGGAGGGACTTACAATGAGCAGTTCTTC
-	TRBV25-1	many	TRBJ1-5	CASSESDKYQPQHF	TGTGCCAGCAGTGAATCCGATAAATATCAGCCCCAGCATTTT
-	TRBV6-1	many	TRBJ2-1	CASSQGGGNGQDEQFF	TGTGCCAGCAGCCAGGGGGGCGGAAACGGTCAGGATGAGCAGTTCTTC
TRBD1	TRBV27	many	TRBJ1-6	CASSFADRGYSPLHF	TGTGCCAGCAGTTTTGCGGACAGGGGGTATTCACCCCTCCACTTT
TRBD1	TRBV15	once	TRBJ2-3	CATSKRTGGATDTQYF	TGTGCCACCAGCAAACGGACAGGGGGCGCGACAGATACGCAGTATTTT
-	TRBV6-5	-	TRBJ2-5	CASSYGRVQETQYF	TGTGCCAGCAGTTACGGTAGAGTTCAGGAGACCCAGTACTTC
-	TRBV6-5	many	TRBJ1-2	CASSDSGPNYGYTF	TGTGCCAGCAGCGACTCAGGGCCTAACTATGGCTACACCTTC
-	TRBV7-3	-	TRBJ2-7	CASSQGEEQYF	TGTGCCAGCAGCCAAGGGGAAGAGCAGTACTTC
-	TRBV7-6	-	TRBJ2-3	CASSREWTSTDTQYF	TGTGCCAGCAGCCGGGAGTGGACTAGCACAGATACGCAGTATTTT
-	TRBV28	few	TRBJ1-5	CASSRIRTNQPQHF	TGTGCCAGCAGTAGAATCCGGACAAATCAGCCCCAGCATTTT
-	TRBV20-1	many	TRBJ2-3	CSASHSVLRTDTQYF	TGCAGTGCTAGTCATAGCGTATTACGCACAGATACGCAGTATTTT
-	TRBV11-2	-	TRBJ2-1	CASSVEGDYNEQFF	TGTGCCAGCAGCGTAGAAGGCGATTACAATGAGCAGTTCTTC
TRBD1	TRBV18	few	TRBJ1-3	CASSPRTGAAGNTIYF	TGTGCCAGCTCACCACGCACAGGGGCGGCTGGAAACACCATATATTTT